The text below deals with one TCR beta chain. The target antigen is unknown. These data originate in a study of cytomegalovirus exposure and HLA in healthy donors. Notes on the study in general: The study designated fewer than 200 TCR beta chains cytomegalovirus-associated. The analysis excluded some indistinguishable V segments, including TRBV6-2 and TRBV6-3. In an earlier analysis, most TCR beta V segments were productive about 87% or about 30% of the time.

Amplification used 60 Vbeta primers and 13 Jbeta primers. Assay: immunoSEQ multiplex PCR; the TCRdb copy retains only in-frame clones and omits some. Found here are 200,000 to 250,000 clones, 75% to 90% of them singletons; the top ten hold 1%. V lost 4 bases to trimming and J lost 2 bases, with 12 bases between them. The V gene's germline CDR1 is SGHNT and CDR2 YYREEE (reference sequence). The CDR3 consists of 14 residues. The source of this sequence is a woman between 18 and 29 years old in good health and CMV-seronegative. The sequenced sample was PBMCs. V and J are TRBV5-4 and TRBJ2-5; TRBD2 might be the D (5 bases). CDR3 nucleotide sequence: TGTGCCAGCAGCCGGCGGGTGTTTCAAGAGACCCAGTACTTC. This codes for CASSRRVFQETQYF. Full variable domain (rest looked up from reference TRBV5-4 and TRBJ2-5): ETGVTQSPTHLIKTRGQQVTLRCSSQSGHNTVSWYQQALGQGPQFIFQYYREEENGRGNFPPRFSGLQFPNYSSELNVNALELDDSALYLCASSRRVFQETQYFGPGTRLLVL.